This entry describes one TCR beta chain. The sample comes from a study of T cell responses to AZD1222 COVID-19 vaccine. Produced via immunoSEQ multiplex PCR; TCRdb's table is partial and in-frame only. The table records over 100,000 clones, about nine tenths of them present only once. The material was peripheral blood, obtained on day 0 of AZD1222 vaccination. This TCR derives from an adult in good health.

CDR3 in amino acids: CASSKGLGAEAFF. CDR3 DNA: TGTGCCAGTAGTAAGGGCTTGGGAGCTGAAGCTTTCTTT. The J gene is TRBJ1-1, the V gene TRBV19; D remains ambiguous. The CDR3 totals 13 residues. With 4 bases removed from V and 6 bases from J, the gap between germline ends came to 12 bases. Germline CDR1 is LNHDA and CDR2 is SQIVND (reference sequence).